This T cell receptor (beta chain) originates from a study of shared clonotypes between healthy human individuals. Each unsorted sample relied on about 90 million PBMCs as its source of genomic DNA. This CDR3 region has 13 residues. V shed 2 bases, J shed 3 bases, and the junction held 1 base outside the gene matches. From germline, CDR1 is WSHSY and CDR2 SAAADI. 300 ng DNA, some 30,000 T cell genomes, went into unsorted PBMC replicate PCRs. Under the authors' procedure: Quality scores were absent from the junction-only immunoSEQ sequences, so filtering differed. Here immunoSEQ multiplex PCR was the method, and the copy in TCRdb shows in-frame clones only, minus some. V, J and clone size reflect that table, while D and trimming were determined from the DNA. The table lists 490,000 or so clones, 79% of them singletons.

The gene calls are TRBV10-2 and TRBJ2-7, with 7 bases fitting TRBD2. Input material: PBMCs. The TCR originated in a woman aged 35 to 49 in good health. Some clones in this sample may be carry-over from other donors' samples. The chain's CDR3 is CASSEGLVYEQYF. CDR3 in DNA: TGCGCCAGCAGTGAGGGACTAGTCTACGAGCAGTACTTC.